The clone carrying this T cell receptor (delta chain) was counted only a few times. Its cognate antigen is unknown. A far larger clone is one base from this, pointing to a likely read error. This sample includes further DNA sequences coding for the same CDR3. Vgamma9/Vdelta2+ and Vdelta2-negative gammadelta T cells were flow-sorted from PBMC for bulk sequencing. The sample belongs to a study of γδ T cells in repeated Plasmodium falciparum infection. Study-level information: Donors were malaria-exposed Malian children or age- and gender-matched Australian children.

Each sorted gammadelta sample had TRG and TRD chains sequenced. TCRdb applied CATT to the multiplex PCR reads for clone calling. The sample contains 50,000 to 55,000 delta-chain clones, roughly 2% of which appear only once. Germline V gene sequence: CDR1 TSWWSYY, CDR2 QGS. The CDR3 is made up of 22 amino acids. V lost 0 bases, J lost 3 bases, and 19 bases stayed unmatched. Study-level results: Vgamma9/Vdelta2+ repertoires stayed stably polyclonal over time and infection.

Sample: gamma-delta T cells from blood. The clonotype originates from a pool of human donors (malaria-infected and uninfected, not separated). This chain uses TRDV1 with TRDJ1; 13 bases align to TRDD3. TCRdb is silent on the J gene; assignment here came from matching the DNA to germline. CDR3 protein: CALGELFLLQSTGGYAPDKLIF. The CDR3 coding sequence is TGTGCTCTTGGGGAACTGTTCCTACTCCAATCCACTGGGGGATACGCACCCGATAAACTCATCTTT.